This T cell receptor beta chain was identified during a study of a mutant IDH1 vaccine in newly diagnosed glioma. Study-level information: Investigators started vaccination 4-6 weeks after radiotherapy alone, or with temozolomide cycles. Treated patients, averaging approximately 40 years, were roughly 60% male and roughly 38% female.

Method: immunoSEQ multiplex PCR; TCRdb's copy keeps in-frame clones and lacks some. Of about 82,000 clones in the sample, approximately 85% were seen once. Regarding time point: week 23, last vaccination. Vaccine doses each comprised 300 ug of mutant IDH1 20-mer peptide, with topical imiquimod. Study-level points and caveats: Whatever changes occurred in top peripheral T cell clonotypes seemed unrelated to pseudoprogression.

As concerns this clone: Its antigen is unknown.

The CDR3 has 16 residues. Germline V gene lookup returns CDR1 SGHTA and CDR2 FQGNSA. Trimming cost V 5 bases and J 3 bases; bases outside gene matches: 9. The J gene is TRBJ2-1, the V gene TRBV7-2; 8 bases align to TRBD1. Material: PBMCs, obtained from a glioma patient whose treatment included an IDH1 peptide vaccine. This clonotype originated in a man under 40 with glioma. Some clones in this sample may be carry-over from other donors' samples. For the CDR3, the DNA is TGTGCCAGCAGCCCAAGACAGGGGAGCTACTACAATGAGCAGTTCTTC. Translated, it gives CASSPRQGSYYNEQFF.